The present T cell receptor (beta chain) was sequenced within a study of monozygotic twins with inflammatory bowel disease. Using eight separate reactions per sample, the authors generated cDNA. Following a re-call of the 5' RACE reads, TCRdb has one entry per CDR3 protein and lacks DNA. Its listing shows 350,000 to 550,000 distinct CDR3 sequences. CDR1 is LGHNA and CDR2 is YNFKEQ in the germline V gene. The CDR3 extends over 15 amino acids. Sequenced material: blood. V gene TRBV4-2 combines with J gene TRBJ2-3; TCRdb names TRBD1, which stays unverified in the absence of DNA. This clonotype was sampled from a human donor with ulcerative colitis or Crohn's disease, or a healthy co-twin of an affected twin (not recorded which). The CDR3 here is CASSQGDARTDTQYF.